This TCR beta chain was identified during a study of cytomegalovirus exposure and HLA in healthy donors. Study-level results: Specificity for CMV antigens was confirmed in vitro for a few of the CMV-associated chains. Fewer N-insertions than the roughly 670-donor mean were reportedly shown by an Asian-associated ancestry cluster in a later analysis.

This clone was counted a few times. Its antigen is unidentified. With 60 Vbeta and 13 Jbeta primers, the PCR was carried out. This table comes from immunoSEQ multiplex PCR, and its TCRdb copy is limited to in-frame clones, with some not included. Of roughly 160,000 clones in the sample, about 80% were seen once. Sequencing was performed on PBMCs. The sequence was obtained from a man aged 45 to 65 in good health and CMV-seropositive.

The CDR3 protein is CATYGQGRYGYTF. The CDR3 DNA reads TGTGCCACCTACGGACAGGGCCGTTATGGCTACACCTTC. The chain joins TRBV6-1 to TRBJ1-2; 8 bases map to TRBD1. This CDR3 is 13 amino acids long. The V segment lost 10 bases and the J segment 5 bases; nucleotides outside the gene matches: 9. Germline V gene data show CDR1 as MNHNS and CDR2 as SASEGT.